Listed here are 24 T cell receptor beta chains from one sample, sequenced in a study of T cell responses to AZD1222 COVID-19 vaccine. The protocol was immunoSEQ multiplex PCR, while the TCRdb copy is restricted to in-frame clones and leaves out a portion. The data show roughly 130,000 clones, approximately 90% seen once. The material sequenced was peripheral blood, taken on day 0 of AZD1222 vaccination. These receptors originate from an adult in good health.

The chain joins TRBV27 to TRBJ2-7; 9 nucleotides agree with TRBD1. Germline V gene sequence: CDR1 MNHEY, CDR2 SMNVEV (reference sequence). The CDR3 runs 14 residues. The ends lost 5 bases at V and 1 base at J; junction bases unmatched: 3. In nucleotides, the CDR3 is TGTGCCAGCAGTGGGACAGGGCCGTCCTACGAGCAGTACTTC. It is translated as CASSGTGPSYEQYF.

A note on this clone: The sample holds other DNA sequences that translate to the same CDR3. V is TRBV6-5 and J is TRBJ1-2; 11 bases are a match to TRBD1. The CDR3 has 16 residues. The V segment lost 2 bases and the J segment 2 bases; nucleotides outside the gene matches: 4. Germline values: CDR1 MNHEY, CDR2 SVGAGI. CDR3 DNA sequence: TGTGCCAGCAGTTACGGACAGGGGGCGGTCAACTATGGCTACACCTTC. Its translation is CASSYGQGAVNYGYTF.

The V call is TRBV28, the J call TRBJ1-5; 7 nucleotides align to TRBD1. Germline V CDR1 and CDR2: MDHEN, SYDVKM. Trimming at V came to 2 bases and at J to 6 bases, leaving 4 bases not matched to a gene. The CDR3 extends over 14 amino acids. The CDR3 protein is CASSLEGAGQPQHF. CDR3 nucleotides: TGTGCCAGCAGTTTAGAGGGGGCAGGTCAGCCCCAGCATTTT.

This sequence joins TRBV29-1 and TRBJ2-3, with 7 bases fitting TRBD1. The germline V gene encodes CDR1 SQVTM and CDR2 ANQGSEA. The CDR3 length is 14 residues. V shed 5 bases, J shed 1 base, and the junction held 6 bases outside the gene matches. Here the CDR3 reads CSVKGTAGTDTQYF. The DNA of the CDR3 is TGCAGCGTTAAAGGGACAGCGGGCACAGATACGCAGTATTTT.

The chain recombines TRBV7-3 with TRBJ2-2, with 7 bases aligning to TRBD2. With V trimmed by 5 bases and J by 2 bases, 5 bases remained unmatched. The germline V gene has CDR1 SGHTA and CDR2 FQGTGA. This CDR3 comprises 15 residues. The DNA of the CDR3 is TGTGCCAGCAGCCCGGCGGGACTAAACACCGGGGAGCTGTTTTTT. Residues: CASSPAGLNTGELFF.

The chain recombines TRBV28 with TRBJ2-1; D assignment may be TRBD1 or TRBD2 (5 bases each). With 8 bases removed from V and 8 bases from J, the gap between germline ends came to 16 bases. This CDR3 is built from 13 residues. CDR1 and CDR2 (germline): MDHEN, SYDVKM. The CDR3 coding sequence is TGTGCCAGCCTCCCCGGGACGGAACATGAGCAGTTCTTC. Translation gives CASLPGTEHEQFF.

This clone has just a few counts. DNA of the CDR3: TGCGCCAGCAGCCAGTATTGGGGGAACACCGGGGAGCTGTTTTTT. It encodes CASSQYWGNTGELFF. The chain employs TRBV4-1 and TRBJ2-2; D is uncertain. Deletions cut 3 bases from V and 1 base from J, with 9 bases between. In germline, CDR1 is MGHRA, CDR2 YSYEKL. The CDR3 length is 15 residues.

The J gene is TRBJ2-1, the V gene TRBV4-2; 12 bases line up with TRBD2. V lost 4 bases, J lost 8 bases, and 9 bases stayed unmatched. The CDR3 spans 16 residues. In germline, CDR1 is LGHNA, CDR2 YNFKEQ. DNA of the CDR3: TGTGCCAGCAGCCGCCGACTAGCGGGAGAAGAGGATGAGCAGTTCTTC. Translation: CASSRRLAGEEDEQFF.

J is TRBJ1-1 and V is TRBV4-1, with 8 bases lining up with TRBD1. Germline CDR1 and CDR2: MGHRA and YSYEKL. The CDR3 is made up of 17 amino acids. J was trimmed by 0 bases and V by 3 bases; bases with no gene match: 9. Here the CDR3 reads CASSHPGQGKMNTEAFF. CDR3 bases: TGCGCCAGCAGCCACCCCGGACAGGGCAAAATGAACACTGAAGCTTTCTTT.

The CDR3 sequence is CASSEGARGEQPQHF. In DNA form, the CDR3 reads TGTGCCAGCAGTGAAGGGGCACGGGGCGAGCAGCCCCAGCATTTT. V gene TRBV2 combines with J gene TRBJ1-5, with TRBD1 as a possible D gene (5 bases). Trimming took off 1 base at V and 7 bases at J, with 14 bases between the two ends. This CDR3 has 15 residues. The germline gives CDR1 SNHLY, CDR2 FYNNEI.

The rearrangement joins TRBV30 to TRBJ2-7; no reliable D call. The CDR3 is 13 amino acids. V lost 5 bases and J lost 6, with 17 bases in between. The germline CDR1 and CDR2 sequences are GTSNPN and SVGIG (reference sequence). The CDR3 DNA reads as TGTGCCTGGTCGGGTCCCGGGTTTGGCGAGCAGTACTTC. Protein: CAWSGPGFGEQYF.

This clone was observed a single time. J is TRBJ1-2 and V is TRBV28; D is possibly TRBD1 (6 bases). Trimming cost V 6 bases and J 4 bases, with 12 bases left between them. The CDR3 has 13 amino acids. The germline CDR1 and CDR2 sequences are MDHEN and SYDVKM. CDR3: CASSPGQFYGYTF. CDR3 coding DNA: TGTGCCAGCAGCCCAGGACAGTTCTATGGCTACACCTTC.

V gene TRBV28 combines with J gene TRBJ1-1; D remains unclear. Trimming pared 3 bases from V and 4 bases from J, leaving 9 bases between. This CDR3 is 13 amino acids long. Germline V gives CDR1 MDHEN, CDR2 SYDVKM. DNA for the CDR3: TGTGCCAGCAGTTTTGTTGGCCGCACTGAAGCTTTCTTT. It specifies CASSFVGRTEAFF.

This chain joins TRBV24-1 and TRBJ1-5; D might be TRBD1 (6 bases). The V end was cut by 7 bases, the J end by 2 bases, with 17 bases between. The length of the CDR3 is 16 residues. CDR1 KGHDR and CDR2 SFDVKD come from the germline V gene. In DNA form, the CDR3 reads TGTGCCACCAGCCTTGGAGGGGGTGGTGGCAATCAGCCCCAGCATTTT. This encodes CATSLGGGGGNQPQHF.

The V call is TRBV18, the J call TRBJ2-4; TRBD1 matches 11 bases. The CDR3 extends over 15 amino acids. Looked up from germline, CDR1 is KGHSH and CDR2 is LQKENI. Unmatched junction bases numbered 6, after V lost 3 bases and J lost 8 bases. The CDR3 nucleotides read TGTGCCAGCTCACCTGGTTGGGGACAGGGGGACATTCAGTACTTC. Translation: CASSPGWGQGDIQYF.

This chain uses TRBV9 with TRBJ2-5; tentatively, D is TRBD2 (6 bases). Between the trimmed V and J ends, which lost 4 bases and 4 bases, there was a span of 14 bases. The CDR3 sequence is 14 residues long. Germline V gene sequence: CDR1 SGDLS, CDR2 YYNGEE. CDR3 residues: CASSPRDWGETQYF. In nucleotides, the CDR3 is TGTGCCAGCAGCCCCCGGGACTGGGGAGAGACCCAGTACTTC. The variable domain in full, completed from reference TRBV9 and TRBJ2-5, reads DSGVTQTPKHLITATGQRVTLRCSPRSGDLSVYWYQQSLDQGLQFLIQYYNGEERAKGNILERFSAQQFPDLHSELNLSSLELGDSALYFCASSPRDWGETQYFGPGTRLLVL.

The rearrangement uses TRBV4-1 and TRBJ2-1, with D unclear. Trimming cost V 1 base and J 0 bases, with 13 bases left between them. Germline V gene sequence: CDR1 MGHRA, CDR2 YSYEKL. CDR3 size: 17 residues. The CDR3 nucleotides are TGCGCCAGCAGCCAAGTCGCCGGGCATAGCTCCTACAATGAGCAGTTCTTC. This sequence encodes CASSQVAGHSSYNEQFF.

This sequence joins TRBV5-1 and TRBJ2-1, with D perhaps matching TRBD2 (6 bases). V was clipped by 5 bases and J by 8 bases, with 14 bases between them. The CDR3 sequence is 13 residues long. CDR1 is SGHRS, CDR2 YFSETQ, per germline. The CDR3 sequence is CASRPTSLDEQFF. CDR3 nucleotide sequence: TGCGCCAGCAGACCGACTAGTTTAGATGAGCAGTTCTTC.

The rearrangement links TRBV11-2 to TRBJ1-6; no firm D call. From germline, CDR1 is SGHAT and CDR2 FQNNGV. Trimming took off 5 bases at V and 7 bases at J, with 15 bases between the two ends. The CDR3 contains 15 residues. The CDR3 loop reads CASSRVGLRNSPLHF. The CDR3 DNA follows: TGTGCCAGCAGCAGAGTAGGGCTCAGGAATTCACCCCTCCACTTT. Together with reference TRBV11-2 and TRBJ1-6, the CDR3 gives the full variable domain: EAGVAQSPRYKIIEKRQSVAFWCNPISGHATLYWYQQILGQGPKLLIQFQNNGVVDDSQLPKDRFSAERLKGVDSTLKIQPAKLEDSAVYLCASSRVGLRNSPLHFGNGTRLTVT.

The chain uses TRBV27 and TRBJ2-2; D remains unclear. The CDR3 spans 11 residues. V gave up 5 bases and J gave up 6 bases, with 4 bases separating them. Germline V gene data show CDR1 as MNHEY and CDR2 as SMNVEV (reference sequence). In DNA, the CDR3 is TGTGCCAGCAGTATCTCCGGGGAGCTGTTTTTT. This codes for CASSISGELFF.

This rearrangement joins TRBV12-3 or TRBV12-4 to TRBJ1-5, with D unclear. CDR3 length: 13 amino acids. V was pared by 4 bases and J by 1 base, with 5 bases between. This CDR3 is CASSSKSNQPQHF. CDR3 in DNA: TGTGCCAGCAGTTCCAAGAGCAATCAGCCCCAGCATTTT.

The CDR3: CASSQDGSAGQYF. In DNA, the CDR3 is TGTGCCAGCAGCCAAGATGGGTCGGCGGGGCAGTACTTC. V usage is TRBV4-2 and J usage is TRBJ2-7; tentative D call: TRBD2 (5 bases). The CDR3 is 13 residues long. Germline values: CDR1 LGHNA, CDR2 YNFKEQ. The V end lost 0 bases, the J end lost 9 bases, and 12 bases lay between the germline ends.

This rearrangement joins TRBV11-2 to TRBJ2-1, with TRBD1 identical over 7 bases. Germline-derived CDR1 and CDR2 are SGHAT and FQNNGV. The CDR3 runs 14 residues. J lost 8 bases, V lost 0 bases, and 4 bases had no gene match. The CDR3 is CASSLDKGAHEQFF. The DNA for the CDR3 is TGTGCCAGCAGCTTAGATAAGGGGGCTCATGAGCAGTTCTTC.

The table lists this clone with a few counts. This sequence joins TRBV10-3 and TRBJ2-4; maybe TRBD2 (6 bases). With 0 bases removed from V and 0 bases from J, the gap between germline ends came to 9 bases. This CDR3 comprises 16 residues. The germline CDR1 and CDR2 sequences are ENHRY and SYGVKD. The CDR3 loop reads CAISESSGLAKNIQYF. CDR3 coding DNA: TGTGCCATCAGTGAGTCTAGCGGACTAGCCAAAAACATTCAGTACTTC.